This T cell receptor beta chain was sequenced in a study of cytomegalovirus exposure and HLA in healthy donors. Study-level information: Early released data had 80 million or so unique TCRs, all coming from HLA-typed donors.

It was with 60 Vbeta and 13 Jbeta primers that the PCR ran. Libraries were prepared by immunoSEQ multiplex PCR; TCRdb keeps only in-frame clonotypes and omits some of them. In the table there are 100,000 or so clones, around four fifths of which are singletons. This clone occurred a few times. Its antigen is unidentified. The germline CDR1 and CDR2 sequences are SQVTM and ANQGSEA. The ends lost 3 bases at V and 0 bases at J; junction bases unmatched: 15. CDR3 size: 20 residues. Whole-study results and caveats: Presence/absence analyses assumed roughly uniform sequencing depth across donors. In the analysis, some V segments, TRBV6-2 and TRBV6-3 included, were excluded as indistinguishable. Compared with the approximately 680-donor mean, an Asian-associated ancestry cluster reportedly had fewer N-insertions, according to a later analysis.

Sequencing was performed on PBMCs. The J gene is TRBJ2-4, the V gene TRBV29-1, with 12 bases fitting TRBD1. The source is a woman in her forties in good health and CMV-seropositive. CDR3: CSVDGEQGTGGILAKNIQYF. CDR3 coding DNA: TGCAGCGTTGATGGGGAACAGGGGACAGGGGGCATTCTAGCCAAAAACATTCAGTACTTC.